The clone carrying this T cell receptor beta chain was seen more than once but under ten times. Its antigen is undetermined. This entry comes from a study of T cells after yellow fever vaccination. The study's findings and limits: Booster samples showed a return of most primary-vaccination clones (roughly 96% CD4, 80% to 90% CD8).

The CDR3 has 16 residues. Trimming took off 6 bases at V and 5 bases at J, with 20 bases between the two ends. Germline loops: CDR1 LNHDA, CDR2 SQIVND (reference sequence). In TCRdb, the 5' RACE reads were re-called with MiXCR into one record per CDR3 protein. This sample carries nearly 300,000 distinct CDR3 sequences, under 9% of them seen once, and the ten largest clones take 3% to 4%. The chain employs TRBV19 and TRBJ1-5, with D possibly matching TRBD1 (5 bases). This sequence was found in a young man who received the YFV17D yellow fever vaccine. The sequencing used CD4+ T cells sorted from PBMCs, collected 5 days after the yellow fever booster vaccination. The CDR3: CASSNLGRTMDQPQHF. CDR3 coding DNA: TGTGCCAGTAGCAATCTGGGACGGACCATGGATCAGCCCCAGCATTTT.